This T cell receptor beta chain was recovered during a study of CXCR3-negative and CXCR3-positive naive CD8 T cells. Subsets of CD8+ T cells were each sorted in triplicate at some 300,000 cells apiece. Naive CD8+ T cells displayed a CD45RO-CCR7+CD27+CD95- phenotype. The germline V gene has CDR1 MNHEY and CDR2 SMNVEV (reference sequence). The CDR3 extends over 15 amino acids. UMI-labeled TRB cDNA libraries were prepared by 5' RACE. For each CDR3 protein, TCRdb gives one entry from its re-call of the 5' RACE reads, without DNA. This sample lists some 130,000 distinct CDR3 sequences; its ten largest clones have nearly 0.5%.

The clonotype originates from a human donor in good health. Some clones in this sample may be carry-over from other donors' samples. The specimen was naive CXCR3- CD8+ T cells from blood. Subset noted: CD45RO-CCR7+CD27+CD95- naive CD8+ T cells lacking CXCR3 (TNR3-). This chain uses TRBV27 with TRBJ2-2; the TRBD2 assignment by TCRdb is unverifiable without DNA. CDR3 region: CASRPRGGGTGELFF.